These 21 T cell receptor beta chains were all obtained from the same sample, sequenced in a study of human CD8 memory T cell subsets. By UMI-labeled 5' RACE, the TCR beta libraries were made. One entry per CDR3 protein, without DNA, is what TCRdb gives after re-calling the 5' RACE reads. This table lists under 20,000 distinct CDR3 sequences. Sequencing was done on a sample of CD8+ T cells from PBMCs. These receptors all come from a human donor in good health.

The rearrangement uses TRBV28 and TRBJ2-1; the D call of TRBD2 rests on TCRdb alone, since no DNA is present to check it. From germline, CDR1 is MDHEN and CDR2 SYDVKM. This CDR3 spans 15 amino acids. CDR3 residues: CASSLAGGPYNEQFF.

The chain uses TRBV5-4 and TRBJ2-3; TCRdb selects TRBD1, and the lack of DNA leaves this call unchecked. Germline loops: CDR1 SGHNT, CDR2 YYREEE (reference sequence). The length of the CDR3 is 15 residues. The CDR3 loop reads CASSSGQYSTDTQYF. Combining the CDR3 with reference TRBV5-4 and TRBJ2-3 gives the whole variable domain ETGVTQSPTHLIKTRGQQVTLRCSSQSGHNTVSWYQQALGQGPQFIFQYYREEENGRGNFPPRFSGLQFPNYSSELNVNALELDDSALYLCASSSGQYSTDTQYFGPGTRLTVL.

J is TRBJ2-7 and V is TRBV18; TCRdb's D call, TRBD1, is unchecked because there is no DNA. The CDR3 length is 13 residues. The germline V gene encodes CDR1 KGHSH and CDR2 LQKENI. CDR3 loop: CASRDPGFGEQYF.

The chain employs TRBV30 and TRBJ1-1. The CDR3 runs to 13 residues. The V gene's germline CDR1 is GTSNPN and CDR2 SVGIG (reference sequence). The CDR3 sequence is CAWKLLMNTEAFF.

The chain is built from TRBV7-2 and TRBJ1-5; TCRdb selects TRBD1, and the lack of DNA leaves this call unchecked. CDR3 length equals 18 residues. CDR1 and CDR2 (germline): SGHTA, FQGNSA. The CDR3 here is CASSLGLLGAGSNQPQHF.

By frequency, this clonotype registers medium-sized. The chain is built from TRBV29-1 and TRBJ2-1. CDR1 and CDR2 (germline): SQVTM, ANQGSEA. CDR3 size: 12 residues. The CDR3: CSVEIWENEQFF.

The chain joins TRBV12-3 or TRBV12-4 to TRBJ2-5. This CDR3 is 15 amino acids long. CDR3 residues: CASSLYPVAQETQYF.

V gene TRBV7-2 combines with J gene TRBJ1-2; TCRdb returns TRBD1, unconfirmable since there is no DNA. Per germline, CDR1 SGHTA and CDR2 FQGNSA. The CDR3 length is 13 residues. CDR3 amino acids: CASSSTGGGGYTF.

The chain uses TRBV7-9 and TRBJ2-7; TCRdb indicates TRBD1, and absent DNA this call remains unverified. CDR1 is SEHNR and CDR2 is FQNEAQ in the germline V gene (reference sequence). The CDR3 consists of 14 residues. The chain's CDR3 is CASSLAAGYYEQYF.

This chain joins TRBV13 and TRBJ2-1; the TCRdb call, TRBD1, lacks DNA for checking. Germline assignment: CDR1 PRHDT and CDR2 FYEKMQ (reference sequence). The CDR3 runs 15 residues. The CDR3 is CASSLQTGSLDEQFF. The full variable domain, completed using reference TRBV13 and TRBJ2-1, is AAGVIQSPRHLIKEKRETATLKCYPIPRHDTVYWYQQGPGQDPQFLISFYEKMQSDKGSIPDRFSAQQFSDYHSELNMSSLELGDSALYFCASSLQTGSLDEQFFGPGTRLTVL.

The genes are TRBV2 and TRBJ2-7; the TCRdb call, TRBD1, lacks DNA for checking. Germline V gives CDR1 SNHLY, CDR2 FYNNEI. This CDR3 spans 14 amino acids. This chain's CDR3 is CASSEWTGGYEQYF.

The gene calls are TRBV4-1 and TRBJ2-4; the TRBD1 assignment by TCRdb is unverifiable without DNA. The CDR3 is made up of 14 amino acids. The germline CDR1 and CDR2 sequences are MGHRA and YSYEKL. The CDR3 here is CASSQEGVGIIQYF.

The V gene is TRBV19, the J gene TRBJ2-1; TCRdb's D gene call, TRBD2, goes unchecked for lack of DNA. This CDR3 is 16 amino acids long. CDR1 is LNHDA, CDR2 SQIVND, per germline (reference sequence). The CDR3 sequence: CASSIGASGSRNEQFF.

The chain has TRBV3-1 and TRBJ2-7; TCRdb names TRBD2, which stays unverified in the absence of DNA. CDR1 and CDR2 (germline): LGHDT, YNNKEL (reference sequence). This CDR3 region has 11 residues. CDR3 sequence: CASSSGYEQYF.

This sequence joins TRBV7-9 and TRBJ2-5; TCRdb outputs TRBD1, but without DNA this stays unchecked. The V gene's germline CDR1 is SEHNR and CDR2 FQNEAQ (reference sequence). The CDR3 loop spans 14 amino acids. The CDR3 sequence: CASSDETGEETQYF.

V is TRBV9 and J is TRBJ2-1; the TCRdb D gene call, TRBD2, has no DNA to confirm it. This CDR3 has 17 residues. Germline CDR1 reads SGDLS; CDR2 reads YYNGEE. This CDR3 reads CASSVLAGGSSYNEQFF.

The rearrangement links TRBV11-3 to TRBJ2-1; TCRdb gives TRBD1 as the D gene, but with no DNA this cannot be confirmed. CDR3 length: 15 amino acids. Germline CDR1 is SGHNT and CDR2 is YENEEA. CDR3 sequence: CASSFGGTSRDEQFF.

The chain couples TRBV27 to TRBJ2-1; TCRdb calls TRBD2, which cannot be checked without DNA. The CDR3 is 18 amino acids. Germline loops: CDR1 MNHEY, CDR2 SMNVEV (reference sequence). This chain's CDR3 is CASSLGVPAGGPYNEQFF.

The chain has TRBV28 and TRBJ2-2; TCRdb calls TRBD1, which cannot be checked without DNA. CDR1 MDHEN and CDR2 SYDVKM come from the germline V gene. The CDR3 is made up of 15 amino acids. Here the CDR3 reads CASLSGQGSTGELFF. The entire variable domain, with the rest obtained from reference TRBV28 and TRBJ2-2, is as follows: DVKVTQSSRYLVKRTGEKVFLECVQDMDHENMFWYRQDPGLGLRLIYFSYDVKMKEKGDIPEGYSVSREKKERFSLILESASTNQTSMYLCASLSGQGSTGELFFGEGSRLTVL.

The CDR3 spells CSADGLAGGIYEQYF. V usage is TRBV29-1 and J usage is TRBJ2-7; TCRdb's D gene call, TRBD2, goes unchecked for lack of DNA. Germline V gene data show CDR1 as SQVTM and CDR2 as ANQGSEA. The CDR3 totals 15 residues.

This rearrangement joins TRBV29-1 to TRBJ2-5; TCRdb picks TRBD2, but there is no DNA to check that call. The CDR3 consists of 14 residues. Germline values: CDR1 SQVTM, CDR2 ANQGSEA. The CDR3: CSVVGGTGEETQYF.